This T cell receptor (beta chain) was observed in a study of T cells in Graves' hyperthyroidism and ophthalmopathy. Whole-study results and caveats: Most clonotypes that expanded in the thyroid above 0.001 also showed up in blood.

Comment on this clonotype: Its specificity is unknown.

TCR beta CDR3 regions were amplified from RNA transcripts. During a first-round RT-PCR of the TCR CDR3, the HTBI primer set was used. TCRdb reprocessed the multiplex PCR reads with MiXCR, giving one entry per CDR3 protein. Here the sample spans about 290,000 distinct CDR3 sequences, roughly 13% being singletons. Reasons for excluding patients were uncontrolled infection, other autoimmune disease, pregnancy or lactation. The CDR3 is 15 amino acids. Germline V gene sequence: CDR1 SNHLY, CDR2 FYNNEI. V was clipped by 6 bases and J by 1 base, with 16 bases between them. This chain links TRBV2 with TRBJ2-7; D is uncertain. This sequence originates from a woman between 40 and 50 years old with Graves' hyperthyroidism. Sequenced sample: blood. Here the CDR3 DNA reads TGTGCCAGCAGAACTCAGGCCGCCTCTTCCTACGAGCAGTACTTC. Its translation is CASRTQAASSYEQYF.